The next 27 T cell receptor gamma chains were all read from a single sample in a study of Vδ1+ human thymocytes (dated by TCRdb to the late 2010s). Overall results and qualifications from the work: Unlike the oligoclonal repertoires in peripheral blood, the thymic TRG and TRD repertoires appeared highly polyclonal, with Gaussian CDR3 length distributions.

These receptors' antigens are unknown. Instrument on record: Illumina MiSeq. RNA was extracted with the RNeasy mini kit and reverse transcribed using Superscript III. CDR3 amplicons were produced by multiplex PCR using pooled V-gene forward primers and a constant-region reverse primer with Illumina adaptor overhangs. Clones were re-identified by TCRdb from the public reads with CATT, and rows with the same DNA were merged. The sample records 25,000 to 35,000 gamma-chain clones, about a fifth of which are singletons. In total, the top ten clones hold roughly 2% of the sample. The sequencing input was Vdelta1+ gamma-delta thymocytes from the thymus. According to the study, the label for this sample's cell subset or site signals: FACS-sorted CD3+ TCRalphabeta- TCRVdelta1+ TCRVdelta2- thymocytes. The receptors here all came from a boy under two years old who had congenital heart surgery.

The chain uses TRGV9 and TRGJP2. The CDR3 has 15 residues. The germline CDR1 and CDR2 sequences are GITISATS and ISYDGTV (reference sequence). The V gene end was trimmed by 0 bases and the J gene end by 5 bases; junction bases not matched to a gene: 6. This CDR3 reads CALWEVQWSDWIKTF. As DNA, the CDR3 is TGTGCCTTGTGGGAGGTGCAATGGAGTGATTGGATCAAGACGTTT.

As for this clone: This sequence may be a read error, since a much larger clone differs from it by one base. V gene TRGV8 combines with J gene TRGJ1 or TRGJ2. The CDR3 is 14 residues long. Germline trimming cut 3 bases from V and 0 bases from J; bases unmatched to any gene: 5. Germline assignment: CDR1 VENAVY and CDR2 YDSYNSRV. CDR3 DNA sequence: TGTGCCACCTGGGATGGACCGAATTATTATAAGAAACTCTTT. Protein: CATWDGPNYYKKLF.

This clone appeared a few times. At the DNA level, this CDR3 is encoded by other sequences in the same sample as well. The chain uses TRGV5 and TRGJ1 or TRGJ2. Trimming cost V 1 base and J 9 bases; bases outside gene matches: 6. The CDR3 sequence is 12 residues long. Germline CDR1 and CDR2: VINAFY and YDVSNSKD. Here the CDR3 DNA reads TGTGCCACCTGGGACAGACGATCTAAGAAACTCTTT. Translating gives CATWDRRSKKLF.

The sample holds a few counts of this clone. The chain links TRGV9 to TRGJ1 or TRGJ2. CDR1 is GITISATS, CDR2 ISYDGTV, per germline (reference sequence). The CDR3 is 14 amino acids. V shed 2 bases and J 7 bases; nucleotides not matched to a gene: 11. Here the CDR3 reads CALWEARNRYKKLF. The CDR3, as DNA: TGTGCCTTGTGGGAGGCTCGGAATCGATATAAGAAACTCTTT.

This clone appeared a few times. The chain has TRGV9 and TRGJ1 or TRGJ2. The J segment lost 12 bases and the V segment lost 2 bases, leaving 7 bases of the junction unmatched. CDR3 length: 11 amino acids. CDR1 is GITISATS, CDR2 ISYDGTV, per germline (reference sequence). The CDR3 sequence is CALWEATGKLF. CDR3 DNA: TGTGCCTTGTGGGAGGCTACTGGGAAACTCTTT.

This clone was seen more than once but under ten times. The chain couples TRGV9 to TRGJ1 or TRGJ2. This CDR3 is built from 13 residues. Germline lookup yields CDR1 GITISATS and CDR2 ISYDGTV (reference sequence). V was pared by 0 bases and J by 10 bases, with 9 bases of the junction left unmatched. DNA for the CDR3: TGTGCCTTGTGGGAGGTGCGAAGTCTGAAGAAACTCTTT. This sequence encodes CALWEVRSLKKLF.

This clone appeared a few times. The rearrangement uses TRGV2 and TRGJ1 or TRGJ2. V lost 2 bases to trimming and J lost 6 bases; unmatched junction nucleotides: 4. CDR1 is EGSNGY and CDR2 is YDSYNSKV in the germline V gene. The CDR3 has 12 residues. In DNA form, the CDR3 reads TGTGCCACCTGGGACGAACCTTATAAGAAACTCTTT. Residues: CATWDEPYKKLF.

This clone appeared a few times. This sequence may be a read error, since a much larger clone differs from it by one base. Other DNA sequences from this sample encode an identical CDR3 as well. The V gene is TRGV9, the J gene TRGJ1 or TRGJ2. The CDR3 runs to 12 residues. With 0 bases clipped from V and 7 bases from J, the junction kept 3 bases outside the gene matches. Germline-derived CDR1 and CDR2 are GITISATS and ISYDGTV (reference sequence). The CDR3 sequence is CALWEVPYKKLF. The CDR3 bases are TGTGCCTTGTGGGAGGTGCCATATAAGAAACTCTTT.

The gene calls are TRGV3 and TRGJ1 or TRGJ2. J gave up 5 bases and V 0 bases, and 7 bases lay outside the gene matches. This CDR3 has 14 amino acids. The germline V gene encodes CDR1 VTNTFY and CDR2 YDVSTARD (reference sequence). This CDR3 is CATWDRPLHYKKLF. The CDR3 DNA reads as TGTGCCACCTGGGACAGGCCGCTTCATTATAAGAAACTCTTT.

Concerning this clone: Other DNA sequences from this sample encode an identical CDR3 as well. The chain recombines TRGV9 with TRGJ1 or TRGJ2. CDR1 and CDR2 (germline): GITISATS, ISYDGTV (reference sequence). This CDR3 spans 14 amino acids. The V and J ends lost 1 base and 3 bases, in that order; junction bases with no gene match: 6. The CDR3 reads CALWEVPGYYKKLF. CDR3 DNA sequence: TGTGCCTTGTGGGAGGTACCGGGTTATTATAAGAAACTCTTT.

The V gene is TRGV4, the J gene TRGJ1 or TRGJ2. Germline lookup yields CDR1 EGSTGY and CDR2 YDSYTSSV. V gave up 10 bases and J gave up 9 bases; unmatched junction bases: 9. The CDR3 extends over 10 amino acids. This chain's CDR3 is CATSVGKKLF. Here the CDR3 DNA reads TGTGCCACATCCGTTGGTAAGAAACTCTTT.

Turning to this clone: At one boundary the junction diverges from the germline segment, which might be a read error. The chain uses TRGV2 and TRGJ1 or TRGJ2. The germline gives CDR1 EGSNGY, CDR2 YDSYNSKV. The CDR3 is made up of 14 amino acids. The chain's CDR3 is CATWDGRYDYKKLF. CDR3 in DNA: TGTGCCACCTGGGACGGGCGGTACGATTATAAGAAGCTCTTT.

Concerning this clone itself: A read error may produce the germline difference seen at one junction end. V usage is TRGV4 and J usage is TRGJ1 or TRGJ2. CDR1 is EGSTGY, CDR2 YDSYTSSV, per germline. The CDR3 covers 12 residues. The CDR3, as DNA: TGTGCCACCTGGGGTGGGATGCTTAAGAAACTCTTT. Protein product: CATWGGMLKKLF.

The rearrangement uses TRGV8 and TRGJ1 or TRGJ2. The CDR3 is made up of 14 amino acids. V lost 6 bases to trimming and J lost 8 bases; unmatched junction nucleotides: 16. The V gene's germline CDR1 is VENAVY and CDR2 YDSYNSRV. CDR3: CATWTTNAADKKLF. As DNA, the CDR3 is TGTGCCACCTGGACCACCAACGCGGCCGATAAGAAACTCTTT.

This clone was seen more than once but under ten times. The same CDR3 is also encoded by other DNA sequences in this sample. The rearrangement uses TRGV9 and TRGJ1 or TRGJ2. The CDR3 covers 13 residues. The germline gives CDR1 GITISATS, CDR2 ISYDGTV (reference sequence). V trimming: 1 base; J trimming: 7 bases; junction bases outside the gene matches: 7. This CDR3 reads CALWEVPAYKKLF. DNA for the CDR3: TGTGCCTTGTGGGAGGTCCCTGCATATAAGAAACTCTTT.

The chain employs TRGV2 and TRGJP. Trimming at V came to 2 bases and at J to 8 bases, leaving 6 bases not matched to a gene. Germline CDR1 EGSNGY, CDR2 YDSYNSKV. CDR3 length equals 16 residues. CDR3 coding DNA: TGTGCCACCTGGGACGAGTCTAAGTTGGGCAAAAAAATCAAGGTATTT. This codes for CATWDESKLGKKIKVF.

Remarks on this clone: The sample holds other DNA sequences that translate to the same CDR3. This rearrangement joins TRGV5 to TRGJ1 or TRGJ2. The CDR3 covers 14 residues. With 1 base clipped from V and 1 base from J, the junction kept 4 bases outside the gene matches. Germline V gene sequence: CDR1 VINAFY, CDR2 YDVSNSKD. The CDR3 region is CATWDSANYYKKLF. CDR3 nucleotide sequence: TGTGCCACCTGGGACAGTGCAAATTATTATAAGAAACTCTTT.

V and J are TRGV9 and TRGJP1. The V gene's germline CDR1 is GITISATS and CDR2 ISYDGTV (reference sequence). The trim removed 2 bases at V and 3 bases at J, leaving 6 bases unmatched. This CDR3 contains 15 residues. In DNA, the CDR3 is TGTGCCTTGTGGGAGGGATATGCCACTGGTTGGTTCAAGATATTT. Translated: CALWEGYATGWFKIF.

This clone was found a few times. The V call is TRGV8, the J call TRGJ1 or TRGJ2. With 2 bases clipped from V and 15 bases from J, the junction kept 10 bases outside the gene matches. CDR3 length: 11 amino acids. Germline CDR1 and CDR2: VENAVY and YDSYNSRV. The CDR3 bases are TGTGCCACCTGGGATAAGGGTTTCGCACTCTTT. Protein: CATWDKGFALF.

The chain combines TRGV8 with TRGJ1 or TRGJ2. In germline, CDR1 is VENAVY, CDR2 YDSYNSRV. V lost 4 bases, J lost 1 base, and 7 bases stayed unmatched. The CDR3 sequence is 14 residues long. Written as DNA, the CDR3 is TGTGCCACCTGGGACACGACTAATTATTATAAGAAACTCTTT. Amino acid sequence: CATWDTTNYYKKLF.

Notes on this clone: Other DNA sequences in this sample translate to the same CDR3. This chain joins TRGV9 and TRGJP. The V segment lost 3 bases and the J segment 6 bases; nucleotides outside the gene matches: 2. CDR3 length: 15 amino acids. CDR1 and CDR2 (germline): GITISATS, ISYDGTV (reference sequence). This CDR3 reads CALWEPELGKKIKVF. CDR3 nucleotides: TGTGCCTTGTGGGAGCCAGAGTTGGGCAAAAAAATCAAGGTATTT.

V gene TRGV8 combines with J gene TRGJ1 or TRGJ2. CDR1 is VENAVY, CDR2 YDSYNSRV, per germline. The CDR3 is made up of 12 amino acids. V was clipped by 5 bases and J by 8 bases; unmatched bases: 9. In DNA form, the CDR3 reads TGTGCCACCTGGGCGCGGCACCATAAGAAACTCTTT. This translates into CATWARHHKKLF.

The chain has TRGV5 and TRGJP1. V dropped 1 base and J dropped 0; count of bases not matched to a gene: 5. The CDR3 is 16 residues long. The germline V gene encodes CDR1 VINAFY and CDR2 YDVSNSKD. CDR3 nucleotide sequence: TGTGCCACCTGGGACAGCCCCTATACCACTGGTTGGTTCAAGATATTT. Translating gives CATWDSPYTTGWFKIF.

This clone was seen a few times. The sample holds other DNA sequences that translate to the same CDR3. The chain employs TRGV2 and TRGJP2. CDR3 size: 13 residues. CDR1 is EGSNGY and CDR2 is YDSYNSKV in the germline V gene. Trimming removed 6 bases from V and 2 bases from J; junction bases left unmatched: 3. The CDR3 sequence is CATWSSSDWIKTF. The CDR3 region has the DNA TGTGCCACCTGGTCAAGTAGTGATTGGATCAAGACGTTT.

The chain recombines TRGV9 with TRGJ1 or TRGJ2. The ends lost 0 bases at V and 6 bases at J; junction bases unmatched: 14. CDR3 length: 16 residues. Germline V gives CDR1 GITISATS, CDR2 ISYDGTV (reference sequence). CDR3 sequence reads: CALWEVQYDWGYKKLF. CDR3 in DNA: TGTGCCTTGTGGGAGGTGCAGTACGATTGGGGTTATAAGAAACTCTTT.

On this clone: The sample contains more than one DNA sequence encoding this CDR3. The chain is built from TRGV9 and TRGJ1 or TRGJ2. V lost 5 bases to trimming and J lost 1 base; unmatched junction nucleotides: 2. CDR1 is GITISATS and CDR2 is ISYDGTV in the germline V gene (reference sequence). The length of the CDR3 is 12 residues. CDR3 nucleotide sequence: TGTGCCTTGTGGGGCAATTATTATAAGAAACTCTTT. Protein: CALWGNYYKKLF.

By share, this clone ranks as medium-sized. Different DNA sequences within this sample yield the same CDR3. The chain carries TRGV2 and TRGJ1 or TRGJ2. V was pared by 0 bases and J by 6 bases, with 5 bases of the junction left unmatched. CDR1 and CDR2 (germline): EGSNGY, YDSYNSKV. This CDR3 is 13 amino acids long. The CDR3 nucleotides are TGTGCCACCTGGGACGGGCCGGGTTATAAGAAACTCTTT. It yields the protein CATWDGPGYKKLF.